This entry describes one T cell receptor beta chain. The sample comes from a study of blood T cell repertoires in COVID-19. Overall study: Researchers got acute and convalescent COVID-19 samples from the United States, Italy and Spain.

Original processing notes: Amplified reference gene primers provided the basis for estimating nucleated cell counts. Clones were read by immunoSEQ multiplex PCR, and TCRdb kept only the in-frame ones, dropping some. The V and J calls and clone size are taken from that table; D and trimming were inferred from the DNA. The sample lists some 150,000 clones, approximately 86% seen once, with 8.2% in the top ten. CDR1 and CDR2 (germline): MDHEN, SYDVKM. V gave up 1 base and J gave up 0 bases, with 13 bases separating them. The CDR3 runs 18 residues. Sequenced sample: peripheral blood. J is TRBJ2-6 and V is TRBV28, with D perhaps matching TRBD2 (5 bases). This TCR was sampled from a woman aged 55-69 years with acute or convalescent COVID-19. The DNA of the CDR3 is TGTGCCAGCAGTTTATATTCTGGACTGACCTCTGGGGCCAACGTCCTGACTTTC. Its translation: CASSLYSGLTSGANVLTF.